The 2 T cell receptor beta chains below all came from one sample that was sequenced in a study of cytomegalovirus exposure and HLA in healthy donors. The primer mix had 60 Vbeta and 13 Jbeta primers. Method: immunoSEQ multiplex PCR; TCRdb's copy keeps in-frame clones and lacks some. Of about 160,000 clones listed, roughly 79% are singletons. Sequenced: PBMCs. These receptors were collected from a man aged 30 to 39 in good health and CMV-seronegative.

This chain joins TRBV10-3 and TRBJ2-7; the match to TRBD2 covers 10 bases. J lost 2 bases, V lost 7 bases, and 5 bases had no gene match. Germline values: CDR1 ENHRY, CDR2 SYGVKD. The CDR3 runs 14 residues. CDR3 protein: CAITPLAGAYEQYF. In DNA, the CDR3 is TGTGCCATCACCCCCCTAGCGGGGGCCTACGAGCAGTACTTC.

Turning to this clone: The sample has other DNA sequences that encode this CDR3 too. This rearrangement joins TRBV5-5 to TRBJ1-2; perhaps TRBD1 as D (6 bases). With 4 bases removed from V and 4 bases from J, the gap between germline ends came to 11 bases. CDR3 length: 13 residues. Germline-derived CDR1 and CDR2 are SGHKS and YYEKEE (reference sequence). The CDR3 DNA reads as TGTGCCAGCAGCACAGGGAACTCCTATGGCTACACCTTC. It encodes CASSTGNSYGYTF.